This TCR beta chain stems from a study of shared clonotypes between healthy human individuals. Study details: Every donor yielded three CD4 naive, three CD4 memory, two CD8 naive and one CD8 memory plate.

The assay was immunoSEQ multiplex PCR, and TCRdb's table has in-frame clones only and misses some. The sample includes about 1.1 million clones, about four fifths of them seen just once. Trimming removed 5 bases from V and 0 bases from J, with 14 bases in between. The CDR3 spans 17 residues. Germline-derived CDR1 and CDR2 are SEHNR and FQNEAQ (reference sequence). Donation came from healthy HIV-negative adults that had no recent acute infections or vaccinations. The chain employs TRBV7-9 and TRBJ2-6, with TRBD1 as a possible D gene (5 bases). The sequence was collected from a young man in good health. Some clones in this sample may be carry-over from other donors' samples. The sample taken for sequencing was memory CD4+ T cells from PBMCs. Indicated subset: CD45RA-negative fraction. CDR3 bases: TGTGCCAGCAGCCCCATCGGACAAAACTCTGGGGCCAACGTCCTGACTTTC. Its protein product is CASSPIGQNSGANVLTF. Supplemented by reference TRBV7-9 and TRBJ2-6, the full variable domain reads DTGVSQNPRHKITKRGQNVTFRCDPISEHNRLYWYRQTLGQGPEFLTYFQNEAQLEKSRLLSDRFSAERPKGSFSTLEIQRTEQGDSAMYLCASSPIGQNSGANVLTFGAGSRLTVL.